The clone carrying this T cell receptor beta chain occurred a few times. Its matching antigen is unknown. The data were obtained in a study of T-cell memory formation after mild COVID-19. Study findings and constraints: What remained unconfirmed was the SARS-CoV-2 specificity of second-wave clones peaking on day 37. Several responding clones turned up in pre-infection memory, indicating that cross-reactive memory may have taken part.

Germline assignment: CDR1 DFQATT and CDR2 SNEGSKA (reference sequence). The V gene end was trimmed by 1 base and the J gene end by 1 base; junction bases not matched to a gene: 6. CDR3 length: 16 residues. Using constant-segment primers, 5'RACE produced TCR alpha and TCR beta cDNA libraries carrying sample barcodes and UMIs. MiXCR, applied by TCRdb to the 5' RACE reads, yields one record per CDR3 protein. The profile shows roughly 280,000 distinct CDR3 sequences, under 20% of them singletons. The rearrangement joins TRBV20-1 to TRBJ1-5; 8 bases fit TRBD1. The sequencing sample was made of PBMCs or a T cell subset sorted from them (not recorded which). The sequence derives from a man aged 18 to 30 who had mild COVID-19 (a few samples of this study predate the infection). Cell type and time point are not known. The CDR3, as DNA: TGCAGTGCTAGAGTCAGGGGGCGCGGCAGCAATCAGCCCCAGCATTTT. This sequence encodes CSARVRGRGSNQPQHF.